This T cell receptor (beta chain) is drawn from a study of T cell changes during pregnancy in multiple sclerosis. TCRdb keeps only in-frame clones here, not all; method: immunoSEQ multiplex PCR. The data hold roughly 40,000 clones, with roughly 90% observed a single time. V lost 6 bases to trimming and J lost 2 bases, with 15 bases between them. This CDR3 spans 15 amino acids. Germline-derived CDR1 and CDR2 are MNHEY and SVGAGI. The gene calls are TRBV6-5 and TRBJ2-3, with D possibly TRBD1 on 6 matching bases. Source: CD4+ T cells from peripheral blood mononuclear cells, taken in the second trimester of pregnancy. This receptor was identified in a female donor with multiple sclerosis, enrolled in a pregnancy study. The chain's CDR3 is CASSTGQTFTDTQYF. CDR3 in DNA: TGTGCCAGCAGCACGGGACAAACGTTCACAGATACGCAGTATTTT.